This TCR beta chain was retrieved from a study of blood T cells in healthy people across ages. Study-wide context: When template switching was applied, about one barcoded beta molecule was captured per two T cells.

Next came a second PCR, run for roughly 6 to 11 cycles, which used a sample-barcoded 5' primer along with a J-beta primer mix. TCRdb re-analysed the 5' RACE reads in MiXCR, keeping a single row per CDR3 protein. This sample has some 690,000 distinct CDR3 sequences, with over 20% found just once. Findings of the study overall: Among long-lived donors, naive CD4+ cells were more numerous and diversity higher than in aged donors. Investigators viewed diversity estimates from one million T cells as underestimates, the study reported.

Germline-derived CDR1 and CDR2 are SGHTA and FQGNSA. Unmatched junction bases numbered 4, after V lost 3 bases and J lost 6 bases. The length of the CDR3 is 13 residues. Points on this clonotype: Its antigen is currently unknown.

Sequenced input: blood. V usage is TRBV7-2 and J usage is TRBJ1-2, with 7 bases matching TRBD1. The sequence was obtained from a man between 70 and 80 years old in good health. The CDR3 DNA follows: TGTGCCAGCAGCTTGACAGGGAGCGATGGCTACACCTTC. Translated, it gives CASSLTGSDGYTF.